This TCR beta chain was recorded in a study of post-analysis software for immune sequencing data (dated by TCRdb to about 2015). With respect to the entire study: Disease courses on record covered relapsing-remitting, secondary progressive and progressive-relapsing multiple sclerosis, though some patients had no subtype annotation. The patient repertoires were compared against 11 previously published healthy control repertoires obtained from donors aged roughly 6 to 28 years. A subset of samples was prepared in parallel using single-end sample barcoding, then pooled and co-amplified after Illumina adapter ligation.

The paper as a whole reports these results and caveats: Multiple sclerosis patients had significantly lower normalized Chao1 diversity than controls, a result that suggests substantial peripheral T-cell clonal expansion. Patients showed significantly higher frequencies than controls for a handful of TRBV segments, among them TRBV5-6, TRBV5-1 and TRBV20-1. Direct clustering with F measure showed strong co-clustering of samples prepared in the same batch, prompting a batch-effect correction. The multiple sclerosis patient group was slightly younger than the control group.

V loses 7 bases of germline sequence and J loses 0 bases, and the interval between the two ends is 17 bases. The CDR3 numbers 15 residues from cysteine through phenylalanine. Only the CDR3 DNA stays, 45 bases, in frame from base 1. The germline V gene encodes CDR1 SQVTM and CDR2 ANQGSEA. This clonotype was observed a few times. The antigen it recognizes is unknown. One base away there is no much larger clone; base qualities are not given. To demonstrate the VDJtools post-analysis software, TCR beta repertoires were profiled from the peripheral blood of over ten young patients with multiple sclerosis. The patients with multiple sclerosis were children and adolescents between roughly 6 and 16 years of age. The library came from PCR. The sequencing machine was an Illumina HiSeq 2500. To reduce PCR and sequencing biases, unique molecular identifiers were incorporated into the TCR beta cDNA libraries. About 500,000 cDNA molecules were obtained per 1 to 10 million input T cells, so each molecule approximated one T cell. Patient libraries were prepared and sequenced with the same protocol used for the earlier healthy control dataset. Samples belonging to the same batch were prepared together, multiplexed and sequenced on a shared HiSeq lane. Turning to the authors' computational methods: Raw barcoded reads were processed with MIGEC, and single-read molecular identifier groups were discarded before consensus assembly and CDR3 extraction. Clonotype tables were post-analysed with VDJtools, and diversity was normalized by down-sampling all datasets to the smallest sample size. In repertoire overlap clustering, CDR3 amino acid sequences, but not nucleotide sequences, were matched to correct batch-related cross-sample contamination. Starting from the raw public reads, TCRdb applied fastp trimming at Q25, assembled clones with MiXCR and retained in-frame beta chains. Every distinct CDR3 protein forms one entry, paired with its most common genes and DNA. For this entry, the V and J calls and clone size follow TCRdb and not the study's own pipeline. The sample profile shows some 370,000 distinct CDR3 sequences; around 37% of them were found once. 13% of the sample comes from the top ten.

Sequences were obtained from blood. The chain joins TRBV29-1 to TRBJ2-3; confidence is insufficient to name the D gene. This TCR derives from a girl under 18 with multiple sclerosis. The base sequence is TGCAGCGCCCACGGATCGAAATTTAGCACAGATACGCAGTATTTT. Translated, it gives CSAHGSKFSTDTQYF.